These T cell receptor beta chains were read from a single sample in a study of blood T cell repertoires in COVID-19. Some clones are missing from TCRdb's copy, which holds only in-frame ones; the method was immunoSEQ multiplex PCR. There are 70,000 to 85,000 clones in the sample; around 93% occur only once, and approximately 4.8% lies in the top ten. Sequences were obtained from peripheral blood. The receptor set was obtained from a woman aged 55-69 years with active COVID-19. Both conserved end residues are part of each CDR3. The D gene is left open where the match is weak. A clone size is listed for some rows: how often the clone was seen (once, few, many), or a class if it is expanded.

d_call	j_call	clone_size	v_call	cdr3_length	cdr3_nt	cdr3_aa
TRBD1	TRBJ2-3	.	TRBV27	16	TGTGCCAGCAGTTCCGGGACAGCTCCCCGAGCCGATACGCAGTATTTT	CASSSGTAPRADTQYF
TRBD1	TRBJ1-2	.	TRBV19	13	TGTGCCAGTAGTATGACAGGGGGCATTGGCTACACCTTC	CASSMTGGIGYTF
.	TRBJ1-5	once	TRBV24-1	15	TGTGCCACCAGTACCGGGACGGAGGGAGTGGAGGCCCAGCATTTT	CATSTGTEGVEAQHF
.	TRBJ1-1	.	TRBV15	16	TGTGCCACCAGCAGAGGCGGGGTCAGGCTGAACACTGAAGCTTTCTTT	CATSRGGVRLNTEAFF
TRBD1	TRBJ2-7	once	TRBV28	14	TGTGCCAGCAGTTTAACGGGACAGATCCACGAGCAGTACTTC	CASSLTGQIHEQYF
TRBD2	TRBJ2-5	.	TRBV15	17	TGTGCCACCAGCAGACTGAGGGGACTAGCGGGGCAAGAGACCCAGTACTTC	CATSRLRGLAGQETQYF
.	TRBJ2-3	.	TRBV5-1	14	TGCGCCAGCAGCTTGGGGGAGAGCACAGATACGCAGTATTTT	CASSLGESTDTQYF
.	TRBJ1-1	.	TRBV15	14	TGTGCCACCAGCAGAGGGGAGGGATGGACTGAAGCTTTCTTT	CATSRGEGWTEAFF
TRBD2	TRBJ2-1	.	TRBV6-1	15	TGTGCCAGCAGTGATGGTACGGGAGGATTTGATGAGCAGTTCTTC	CASSDGTGGFDEQFF
.	TRBJ2-3	.	TRBV18	16	TGTGCCAGCTCACCTCTTAGGAGTATCCTCACAGATACGCAGTATTTT	CASSPLRSILTDTQYF
.	TRBJ2-1	.	TRBV24-1	13	TGTGCCACCAGCGATTCTGGGCCCCCTACGCAGTTCTTC	CATSDSGPPTQFF
.	TRBJ1-2	few	TRBV7-2	15	TGTGCCAGCAGCCCGGACAGAACCCGGAACTATGGCTACACCTTC	CASSPDRTRNYGYTF
.	TRBJ1-2	.	TRBV6-2/TRBV6-3	13	TGTGCCAGCAGTTCGGACATGACCTATGGCTACACCTTC	CASSSDMTYGYTF
.	TRBJ2-3	.	TRBV5-4	14	TGTGCCAGCAGCTTGGCCGGGGGCACAGATACGCAGTATTTT	CASSLAGGTDTQYF
.	TRBJ2-5	.	TRBV18	14	TGTGCCAGCTCCCTAGGACAGGGAGGGGAGACCCAGTACTTC	CASSLGQGGETQYF
.	TRBJ1-3	.	TRBV18	15	TGTGCCAGCTCACCCCCGACAGTTTCAGGAAACACCATATATTTT	CASSPPTVSGNTIYF
.	TRBJ1-5	.	TRBV28	13	TGTGCCAGCAGCTTAGACTTAAATCAGCCCCAGCATTTT	CASSLDLNQPQHF
.	TRBJ2-7	once	TRBV6-6	15	TGTGCCAGCAGTTACGTGAGTTATCAGGGGAACGAGCAGTACTTC	CASSYVSYQGNEQYF
TRBD1	TRBJ2-7	.	TRBV14	17	TGTGCCAGCAGCCGATCATTCACCAGGGGGTTCTCTTACGAGCAGTACTTC	CASSRSFTRGFSYEQYF
.	TRBJ2-1	.	TRBV30	13	TGTGCCCGATCCTTTCTCGGAGGGAATGAGCAGTTCTTC	CARSFLGGNEQFF
TRBD1	TRBJ1-1	.	TRBV6-5	14	TGTGCCAGCAGGGGGGGACAGGGGCTCACTGAAGCTTTCTTT	CASRGGQGLTEAFF
.	TRBJ1-5	once	TRBV6-5	14	TGTGCCAGCAGGGGGACGGGGGGGGGCGAGCCCCAGCATTTT	CASRGTGGGEPQHF
TRBD2	TRBJ2-1	.	TRBV28	18	TGTGCCAGCAGTTTCGCCTGGACTAGCGGGAGCTTTCTCGATGAGCAGTTCTTC	CASSFAWTSGSFLDEQFF
.	TRBJ2-7	.	TRBV28	12	TGTGCCGCAACTGCGCCCTCTAACGAGCAGTACTTC	CAATAPSNEQYF
TRBD1	TRBJ1-1	few	TRBV3-1/TRBV3-2	16	TGTGCCAGCAGCCCGGGGCTTGCGGGACAGGGGGCTGAAGCTTTCTTT	CASSPGLAGQGAEAFF
TRBD2	TRBJ2-3	.	TRBV2	14	TGTGCCAGCAGTCGGACTAGTGCGATAGATACGCAGTATTTT	CASSRTSAIDTQYF
.	TRBJ2-5	.	TRBV19	16	TGTGCCAGTAGTAGGTCCGGGACACGTGGGCGAGAGACCCAGTACTTC	CASSRSGTRGRETQYF
TRBD2	TRBJ2-3	.	TRBV4-1	18	TGCGCCAGCAGCCGAACGACTAGCGGGAGAGGATCCGCAGATACGCAGTATTTT	CASSRTTSGRGSADTQYF
TRBD1	TRBJ2-7	.	TRBV29-1	13	TGCAGCGTTACCGGACAGGGGACCTACGAGCAGTACTTC	CSVTGQGTYEQYF
.	TRBJ1-3	.	TRBV6-5	13	TGTGCCAGCAGTCCCCCAGTGGGAAACACCATATATTTT	CASSPPVGNTIYF
.	TRBJ2-5	.	TRBV18	14	TGTGCCAGCTCACCCTCGGACAGTCAAGAGACCCAGTACTTC	CASSPSDSQETQYF
TRBD1	TRBJ1-2	.	TRBV27	14	TGTGCCAGCAGCCTCACAGGGGTCAACGGTTTACACACCTTC	CASSLTGVNGLHTF
TRBD1	TRBJ1-1	.	TRBV5-1	12	TGCGCCAGCAGCTTACAGGGGACTGAAGCTTTCTTT	CASSLQGTEAFF
.	TRBJ2-1	.	TRBV5-1	14	TGCGCCAGCAGCCCCGGGGGAGACAACAATGAGCAGTTCTTC	CASSPGGDNNEQFF
TRBD2	TRBJ2-3	.	TRBV18	18	TGTGCCAGCTCACCACCGGGACTAGCGGGTTCTAGCACAGATACGCAGTATTTT	CASSPPGLAGSSTDTQYF
TRBD1	TRBJ2-5	.	TRBV5-1	14	TGCGCCAGCAGCTTGGGACAGGGGTTAGGGACCCAGTACTTC	CASSLGQGLGTQYF
TRBD2	TRBJ2-2	.	TRBV28	18	TGTGCCAGCAGTTCCAAAAACGGGACTAGCGGGAGCCCCGGGGAGCTGTTTTTT	CASSSKNGTSGSPGELFF
TRBD2	TRBJ2-1	.	TRBV15	20	TGTGCCACCAGCAGAGGGGGACTAAGCGGGAGGGTAGGTTCCTACAATGAGCAGTTCTTC	CATSRGGLSGRVGSYNEQFF
TRBD1	TRBJ1-2	.	TRBV28	13	TGTGCCGTCCTATTTGACAGGGGACGGGGCTACACCTTC	CAVLFDRGRGYTF
TRBD2	TRBJ2-3	.	TRBV7-6	17	TGTGCCAGCAGCTTAGTGTCTAGCGGAGGTAGCACAGATACGCAGTATTTT	CASSLVSSGGSTDTQYF
TRBD2	TRBJ2-4	.	TRBV29-1	14	TGCAGCGTTGTGGGAGCGGGAGGGAGTAACATTCAGTACTTC	CSVVGAGGSNIQYF
.	TRBJ1-6	.	TRBV28	15	TGTGCCAGCAGCTTACCGAGCTCCTATAATTCACCCCTCCACTTT	CASSLPSSYNSPLHF
.	TRBJ1-2	.	TRBV14	12	TGTGCCAGCAGCAGGAGTCGCCGTGGCTACACCTTC	CASSRSRRGYTF
.	TRBJ1-5	.	TRBV24-1	12	TGTGCCACCAGTGATTCAACATCGCCCCAGCATTTT	CATSDSTSPQHF
.	TRBJ2-6	.	TRBV6-1	15	TGTGCCAGCAGTGAACCAGGGGCTGGGGCCAACGTCCTGACTTTC	CASSEPGAGANVLTF
.	TRBJ2-7	.	TRBV5-8	14	TGTGCCAGCAGCTTGGGGGTGAGGGTGGACGAGCAGTACTTC	CASSLGVRVDEQYF
.	TRBJ2-5	.	TRBV24-1	15	TGTGCCACCAGTGATAAGGGAGTTGGGATAGAGACCCAGTACTTC	CATSDKGVGIETQYF
TRBD1	TRBJ2-7	few	TRBV5-4	17	TGTGCCAGCAGCTTTGGGGCCGGGACAGACATCTCCTACGAGCAGTACTTC	CASSFGAGTDISYEQYF
TRBD1	TRBJ1-2	.	TRBV9	14	TGTGCCAGCACAGGACAGGGGGTGATCTATGGCTACACCTTC	CASTGQGVIYGYTF
.	TRBJ2-7	.	TRBV5-1	15	TGCGCCAGCAGCTTCCGTCGCGAGGGGGTCTACGAGCAGTACTTC	CASSFRREGVYEQYF
.	TRBJ2-7	.	TRBV5-5	15	TGTGCCAGCAGCTTGGTCGGAGTATCTGCCTACGAGCAGTACTTC	CASSLVGVSAYEQYF
.	TRBJ1-4	.	TRBV5-1	17	TGCGCCAGCAGCTTGGAGACAGCGAACTATGGTTATGAAAAACTGTTTTTT	CASSLETANYGYEKLFF
.	TRBJ2-1	.	TRBV27	14	TGTGCCAGCAGGCCTAACAATAGGGGCGGCGAGCAGTTCTTC	CASRPNNRGGEQFF
.	TRBJ1-3	.	TRBV5-1	18	TGCGCCAGCAGCGGTACAGACGGATCCAGTAGGGGTGGAAACACCATATATTTT	CASSGTDGSSRGGNTIYF
TRBD2	TRBJ2-1	.	TRBV3-1/TRBV3-2	12	TGTGCCAGCTGGGGAGGGCCAGGGGAGCAGTTCTTC	CASWGGPGEQFF
.	TRBJ2-1	few	TRBV5-4	15	TGTGCCAGCAGAGTGGGAAGCGGGCTTTACAATGAGCAGTTCTTC	CASRVGSGLYNEQFF
.	TRBJ1-3	.	TRBV30	16	TGTGCCTGGAGTGTGGGACTAGCGGGCTCTGGAAACACCATATATTTT	CAWSVGLAGSGNTIYF
.	TRBJ2-7	.	TRBV5-1	14	TGCGCCAGCAGCTCCAGGGTGGAAGCCTACGAGCAGTACTTC	CASSSRVEAYEQYF
TRBD1	TRBJ1-5	.	TRBV28	14	TGTGCCAGCAGTTCACTCCAGGGGGATCAGCCCCAGCATTTT	CASSSLQGDQPQHF
.	TRBJ2-7	.	TRBV5-6	16	TGTGCCAGCAGCCCAGGCGATACTTCACCCAACTACGAGCAGTACTTC	CASSPGDTSPNYEQYF